Listed below are T cell receptor beta chains from one sample, sequenced in a study of OX40 agonist ivuxolimab in advanced cancers. Sequencing was performed with immunoSEQ multiplex PCR; in TCRdb, only in-frame clones are kept and a portion is missing. The sample yields 40,000 to 45,000 clones, around nine tenths seen once. The sequences come from CD4+ or CD8+ T cells sorted from blood, collected in a trial of the OX40 agonist ivuxolimab. The receptors shown here come from an adult with an advanced solid tumor such as melanoma, head and neck, liver or kidney cancer. Both conserved end residues are part of each CDR3. Fields, in order: J gene, clone size, V gene, D gene, CDR3 DNA, CDR3 protein. A D gene is named only where the DNA matches it firmly. Clone size is given for some rows only: seen once, a few or many times, or a class if the clone is expanded.

>TRBJ1-3|-|TRBV6-6|-
TGTGCCAGCAGTTACTCGGGTGGAAACACCATATATTTT
CASSYSGGNTIYF
>TRBJ2-7|few|TRBV5-1|-
TGCGCCAGCAGCTTGGACCCCACACCAGGATACGAGCAGTACTTC
CASSLDPTPGYEQYF
>TRBJ2-1|-|TRBV9|TRBD2
TGTGCCAGCAGCCCACGACTAGCGGGAAACAATGAGCAGTTCTTC
CASSPRLAGNNEQFF
>TRBJ1-1|-|TRBV28|-
TGTGCCAGCAGTATCAAGGGGTATGACACTGAAGCTTTCTTT
CASSIKGYDTEAFF
>TRBJ1-1|-|TRBV18|-
TGTGCCAGCCGGGGCGGACAGAACACTGAAGCTTTCTTT
CASRGGQNTEAFF
>TRBJ2-1|-|TRBV9|-
TGTGCCAGCAGCGAAACGGGTTTCGGGGTGGGCAATGAGCAGTTCTTC
CASSETGFGVGNEQFF
>TRBJ2-3|-|TRBV2|-
TGTGCCAGCAGTGAATATGGTACGCAGTATTTT
CASSEYGTQYF
>TRBJ1-4|-|TRBV6-6|-
TGTGCCAGCAGTTGGACCATAGGAGGAAGTGAAAAACTGTTTTTT
CASSWTIGGSEKLFF
>TRBJ2-2|-|TRBV9|TRBD1
TGTGCCAGCAGCCCCTTAACCGGACAGGGGGTAGGTACCGGGGAGCTGTTTTTT
CASSPLTGQGVGTGELFF
>TRBJ2-5|-|TRBV4-1|TRBD2
TGCGCCAGCAGCCAAACCTTCGGGGGGGGAGCCCAGGAGACCCAGTACTTC
CASSQTFGGGAQETQYF
>TRBJ2-7|-|TRBV18|-
TGTGCCAGCTCACCCCCCAATGGCAGGGCGTATTTGGGCGAGCAGTACTTC
CASSPPNGRAYLGEQYF
>TRBJ1-1|-|TRBV29-1|-
TGCAGCGTTGAAGGGCTCCAGGCAAAAACGAACACTGAAGCTTTCTTT
CSVEGLQAKTNTEAFF
>TRBJ2-5|-|TRBV4-1|TRBD1
TGCGCCAGCAGCCGGACAGGGGGCTTCCAAGAGACCCAGTACTTC
CASSRTGGFQETQYF
>TRBJ2-3|-|TRBV9|-
TGTGCCAGCGGCGGGGCCTTAAGCACGCAGTATTTT
CASGGALSTQYF
>TRBJ1-4|-|TRBV5-8|-
TGTGCCAGCAGCCCACAGGGTCGCTCTGGAAAACTGTTTTTT
CASSPQGRSGKLFF
>TRBJ2-7|-|TRBV7-9|-
TGTGCCAGCAGCTACGATGCGGGATCCCCCTACGAGCAGTACTTC
CASSYDAGSPYEQYF
>TRBJ2-7|once|TRBV28|TRBD2
TGTGCCAGCAGCTCCTCTTCGGCGGGAGGCTACGAGCAGTACTTC
CASSSSSAGGYEQYF
>TRBJ2-2|once|TRBV7-3|-
TGTGCCAGCAGCGTATCATACGGCACCGGGGAGCTGTTTTTT
CASSVSYGTGELFF
>TRBJ2-7|-|TRBV28|TRBD2
TGTGCCAGCAGTTTATGGTACGGACTAGCGGGGACCTACGAGCAGTACTTC
CASSLWYGLAGTYEQYF
>TRBJ2-3|-|TRBV29-1|-
TGCAGCGTCGGAGGGCCAGTTGATACGCAGTATTTT
CSVGGPVDTQYF
>TRBJ1-5|-|TRBV4-2|TRBD1
TGTGCCAGCAGCCAAGGTGGGGTCTGGACAGGGGGCTCGAATAAGATTTGGGACAATCAGCCCCAGCATTTT
CASSQGGVWTGGSNKIWDNQPQHF
>TRBJ1-3|-|TRBV4-2|TRBD1
TGTGCCAGCAGCCAAGCGACAGGGGGAAACTCTGGAAACACCATATATTTT
CASSQATGGNSGNTIYF
>TRBJ2-1|-|TRBV7-3|TRBD2
TGTGCCAGCAGCTTAAGACCGGGGCTAGCGGGAGGAGGTAATGAGCAGTTCTTC
CASSLRPGLAGGGNEQFF
>TRBJ2-5|-|TRBV18|-
TGTGCCAGCTCACCACCGGGGAAACAAGAGACCCAGTACTTC
CASSPPGKQETQYF
>TRBJ1-1|-|TRBV5-4|-
TGTGCCAGCAGCTCGCTTGGGACTAAAGCTTTCTTT
CASSSLGTKAFF
>TRBJ1-4|-|TRBV30|-
TGTGCCTGGAGTGTACGAGGACTGAAAAATGAAAAACTGTTTTTT
CAWSVRGLKNEKLFF